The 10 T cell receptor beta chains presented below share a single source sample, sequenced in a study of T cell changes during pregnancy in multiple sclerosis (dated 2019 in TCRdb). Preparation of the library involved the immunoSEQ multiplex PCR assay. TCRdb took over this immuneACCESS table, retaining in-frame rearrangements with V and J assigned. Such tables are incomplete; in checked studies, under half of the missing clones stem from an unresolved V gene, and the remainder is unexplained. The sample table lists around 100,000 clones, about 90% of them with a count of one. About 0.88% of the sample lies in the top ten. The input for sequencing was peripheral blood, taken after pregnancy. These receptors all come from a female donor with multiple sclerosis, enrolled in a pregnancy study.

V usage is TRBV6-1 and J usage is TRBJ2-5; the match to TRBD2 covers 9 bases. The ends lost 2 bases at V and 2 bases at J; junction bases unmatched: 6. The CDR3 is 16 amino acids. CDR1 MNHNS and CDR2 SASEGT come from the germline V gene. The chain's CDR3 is CASSESIAGVQETQYF. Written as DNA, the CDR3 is TGTGCCAGCAGTGAATCCATAGCGGGGGTACAAGAGACCCAGTACTTC.

The CDR3 nucleotides read TGCGCCAGCAGTCAAAACAGGGCCTACGAGCAGTACTTC. Translating it yields CASSQNRAYEQYF. The genes are TRBV23-1 and TRBJ2-7; maybe TRBD1 (6 bases). TRBV23-1 is known as an ORF, though its function is uncertain. V was trimmed by 2 bases and J by 2 bases, leaving 7 bases between them. The CDR3 runs to 13 residues.

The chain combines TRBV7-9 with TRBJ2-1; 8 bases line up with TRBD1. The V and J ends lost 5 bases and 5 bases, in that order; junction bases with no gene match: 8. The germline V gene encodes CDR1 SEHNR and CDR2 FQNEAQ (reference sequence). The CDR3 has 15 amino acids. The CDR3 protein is CASSARDRNNNEQFF. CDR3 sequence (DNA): TGTGCCAGCAGCGCCCGGGACAGGAATAACAATGAGCAGTTCTTC.

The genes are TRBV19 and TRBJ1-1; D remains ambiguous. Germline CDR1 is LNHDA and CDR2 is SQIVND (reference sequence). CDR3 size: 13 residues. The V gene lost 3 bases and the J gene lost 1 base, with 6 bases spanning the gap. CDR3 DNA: TGTGCCAGTAGTATCAACAGGAACACTGAAGCTTTCTTT. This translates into CASSINRNTEAFF.

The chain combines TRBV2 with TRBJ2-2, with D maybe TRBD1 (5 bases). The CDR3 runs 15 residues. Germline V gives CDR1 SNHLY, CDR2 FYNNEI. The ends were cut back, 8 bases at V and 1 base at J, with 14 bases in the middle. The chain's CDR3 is CASSPGQGNTGELFF. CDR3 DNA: TGTGCCAGCTCACCGGGTCAGGGGAACACCGGGGAGCTGTTTTTT.

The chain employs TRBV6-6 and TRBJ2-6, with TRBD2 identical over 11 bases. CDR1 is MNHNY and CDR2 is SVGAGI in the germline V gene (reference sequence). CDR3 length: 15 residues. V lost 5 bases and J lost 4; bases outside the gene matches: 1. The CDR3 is CASSVAGGGANVLTF. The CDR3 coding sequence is TGTGCCAGCAGTGTAGCGGGAGGGGGGGCCAACGTCCTGACTTTC.

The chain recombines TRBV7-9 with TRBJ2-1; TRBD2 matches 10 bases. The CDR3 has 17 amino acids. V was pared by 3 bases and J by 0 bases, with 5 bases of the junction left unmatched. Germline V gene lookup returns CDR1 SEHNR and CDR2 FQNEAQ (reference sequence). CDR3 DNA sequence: TGTGCCAGCAGCTTTGCTAGCGGGAGAGCCTCCTACAATGAGCAGTTCTTC. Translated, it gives CASSFASGRASYNEQFF.

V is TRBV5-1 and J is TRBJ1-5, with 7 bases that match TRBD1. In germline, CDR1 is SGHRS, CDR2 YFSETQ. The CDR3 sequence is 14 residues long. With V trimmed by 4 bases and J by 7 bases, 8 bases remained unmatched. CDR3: CASSQGERGQPQHF. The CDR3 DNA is TGCGCCAGCAGCCAGGGGGAAAGGGGACAGCCCCAGCATTTT.

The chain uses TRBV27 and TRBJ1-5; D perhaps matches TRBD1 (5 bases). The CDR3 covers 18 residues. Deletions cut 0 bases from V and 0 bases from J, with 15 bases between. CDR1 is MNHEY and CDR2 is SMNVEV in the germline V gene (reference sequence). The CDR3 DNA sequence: TGTGCCAGCAGTTTATCGCGGCAGGGTCCTAATAGCAATCAGCCCCAGCATTTT. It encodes CASSLSRQGPNSNQPQHF.

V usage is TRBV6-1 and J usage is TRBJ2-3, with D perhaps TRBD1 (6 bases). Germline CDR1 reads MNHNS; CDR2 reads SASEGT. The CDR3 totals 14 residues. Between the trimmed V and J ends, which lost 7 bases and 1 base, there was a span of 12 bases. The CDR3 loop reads CASNPTGRTDTQYF. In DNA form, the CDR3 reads TGTGCCAGCAACCCGACAGGTCGCACAGATACGCAGTATTTT.